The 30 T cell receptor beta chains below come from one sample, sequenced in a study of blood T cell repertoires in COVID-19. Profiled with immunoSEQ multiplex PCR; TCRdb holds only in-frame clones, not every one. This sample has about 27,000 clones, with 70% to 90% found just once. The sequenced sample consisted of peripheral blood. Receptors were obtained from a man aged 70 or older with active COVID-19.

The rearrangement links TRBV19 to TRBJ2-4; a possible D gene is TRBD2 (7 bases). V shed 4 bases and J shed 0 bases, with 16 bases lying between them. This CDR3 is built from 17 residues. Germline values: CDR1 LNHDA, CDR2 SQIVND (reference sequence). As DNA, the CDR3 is TGTGCCAGTAGTACCCTGTGGGGGGGGCGAGCCAAAAACATTCAGTACTTC. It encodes CASSTLWGGRAKNIQYF.

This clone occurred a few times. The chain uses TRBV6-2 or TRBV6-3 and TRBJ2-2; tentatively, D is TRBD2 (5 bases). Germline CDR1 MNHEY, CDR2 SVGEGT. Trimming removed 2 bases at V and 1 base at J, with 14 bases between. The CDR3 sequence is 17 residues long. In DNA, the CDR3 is TGTGCCAGCAGTTACGGGTCGGGCGCGGGGAACACCGGGGAGCTGTTTTTT. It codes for CASSYGSGAGNTGELFF.

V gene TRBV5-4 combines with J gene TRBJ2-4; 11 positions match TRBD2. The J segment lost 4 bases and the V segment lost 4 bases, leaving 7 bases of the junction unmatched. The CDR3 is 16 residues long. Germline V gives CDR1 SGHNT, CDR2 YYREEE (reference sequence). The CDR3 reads CASSPDPSGGKNIQYF. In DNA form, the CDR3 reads TGTGCCAGCAGCCCAGACCCTAGCGGGGGGAAAAACATTCAGTACTTC.

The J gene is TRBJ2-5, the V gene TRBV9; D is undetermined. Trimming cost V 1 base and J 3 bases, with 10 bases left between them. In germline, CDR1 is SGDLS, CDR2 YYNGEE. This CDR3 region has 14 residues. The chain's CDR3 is CASSVSGSEETQYF. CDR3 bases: TGTGCCAGCAGCGTATCAGGATCGGAAGAGACCCAGTACTTC.

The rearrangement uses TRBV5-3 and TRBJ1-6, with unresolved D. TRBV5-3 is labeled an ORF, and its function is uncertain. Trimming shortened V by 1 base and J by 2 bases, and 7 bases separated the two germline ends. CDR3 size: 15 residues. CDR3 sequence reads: CARSLLEPYNSPLHF. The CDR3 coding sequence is TGTGCCAGAAGCTTGCTAGAGCCCTATAATTCACCCCTCCACTTT.

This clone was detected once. The CDR3 reads CASSVAVGPQETQYF. In DNA form, the CDR3 reads TGTGCCAGCAGCGTAGCCGTGGGGCCTCAAGAGACCCAGTACTTC. This sequence joins TRBV9 and TRBJ2-5; maybe TRBD1 (5 bases). Between the trimmed V and J ends, which lost 0 bases and 2 bases, there was a span of 11 bases. This CDR3 is 15 amino acids long. Germline V gives CDR1 SGDLS, CDR2 YYNGEE.

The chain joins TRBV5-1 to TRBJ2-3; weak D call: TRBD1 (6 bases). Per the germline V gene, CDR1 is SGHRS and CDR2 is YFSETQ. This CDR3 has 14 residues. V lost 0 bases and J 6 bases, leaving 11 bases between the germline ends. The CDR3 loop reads CASSLARGEDTQYF. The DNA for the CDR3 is TGCGCCAGCAGCTTGGCCAGGGGCGAGGATACGCAGTATTTT.

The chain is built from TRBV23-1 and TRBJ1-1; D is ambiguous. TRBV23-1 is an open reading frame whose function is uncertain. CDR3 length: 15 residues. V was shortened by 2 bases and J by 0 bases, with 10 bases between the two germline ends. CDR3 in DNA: TGCGCCAGCAGTCAAAAAGCTAGCATGAACACTGAAGCTTTCTTT. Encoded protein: CASSQKASMNTEAFF.

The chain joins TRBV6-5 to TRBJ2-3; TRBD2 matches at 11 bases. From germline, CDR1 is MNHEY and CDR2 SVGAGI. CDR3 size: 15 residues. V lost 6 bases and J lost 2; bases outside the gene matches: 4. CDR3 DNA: TGTGCCAGCAGGCCACTAGCGGGGGTCACAGATACGCAGTATTTT. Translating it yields CASRPLAGVTDTQYF.

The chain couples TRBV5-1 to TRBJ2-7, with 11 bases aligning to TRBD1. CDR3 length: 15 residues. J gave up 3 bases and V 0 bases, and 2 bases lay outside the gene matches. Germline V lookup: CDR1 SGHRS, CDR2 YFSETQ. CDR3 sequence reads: CASSLDGTGGYEQYF. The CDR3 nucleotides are TGCGCCAGCAGCTTGGATGGGACAGGGGGCTACGAGCAGTACTTC.

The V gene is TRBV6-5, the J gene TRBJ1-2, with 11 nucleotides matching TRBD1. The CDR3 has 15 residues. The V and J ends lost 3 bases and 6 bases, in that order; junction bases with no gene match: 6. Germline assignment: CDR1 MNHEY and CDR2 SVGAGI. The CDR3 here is CASSYRTGGADGYTF. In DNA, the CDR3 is TGTGCCAGCAGTTATCGGACAGGGGGCGCGGATGGCTACACCTTC.

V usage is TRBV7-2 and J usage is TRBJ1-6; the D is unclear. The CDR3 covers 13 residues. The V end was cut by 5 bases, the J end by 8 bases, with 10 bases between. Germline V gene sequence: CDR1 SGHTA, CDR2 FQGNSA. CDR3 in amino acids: CASSHTGDSPLHF. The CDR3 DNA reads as TGTGCCAGCAGCCACACCGGGGATTCACCCCTCCACTTT.

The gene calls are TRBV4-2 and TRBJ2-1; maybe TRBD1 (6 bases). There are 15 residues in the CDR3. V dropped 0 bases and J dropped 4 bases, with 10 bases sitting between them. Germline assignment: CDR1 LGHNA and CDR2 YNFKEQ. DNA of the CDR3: TGTGCCAGCAGCCAAGATCGCGGACAGTACAATGAGCAGTTCTTC. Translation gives CASSQDRGQYNEQFF.

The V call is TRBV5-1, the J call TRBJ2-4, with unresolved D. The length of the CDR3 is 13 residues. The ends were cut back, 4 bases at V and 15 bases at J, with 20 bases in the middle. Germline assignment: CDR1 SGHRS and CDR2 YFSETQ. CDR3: CASSPRSSEIGYF. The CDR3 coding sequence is TGCGCCAGCAGCCCCCGTTCTTCCGAGATCGGGTACTTC.

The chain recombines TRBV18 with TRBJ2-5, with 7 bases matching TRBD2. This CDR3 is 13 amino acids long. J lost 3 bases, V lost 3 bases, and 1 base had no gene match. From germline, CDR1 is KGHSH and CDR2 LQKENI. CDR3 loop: CASSPGREETQYF. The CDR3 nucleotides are TGTGCCAGCTCACCGGGGAGGGAAGAGACCCAGTACTTC.

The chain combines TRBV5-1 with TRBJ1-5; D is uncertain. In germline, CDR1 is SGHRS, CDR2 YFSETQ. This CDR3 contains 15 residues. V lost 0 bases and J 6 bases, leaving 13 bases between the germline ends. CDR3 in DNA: TGCGCCAGCAGCTTGGATGGCCCCGTGGCTCAGCCCCAGCATTTT. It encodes CASSLDGPVAQPQHF.

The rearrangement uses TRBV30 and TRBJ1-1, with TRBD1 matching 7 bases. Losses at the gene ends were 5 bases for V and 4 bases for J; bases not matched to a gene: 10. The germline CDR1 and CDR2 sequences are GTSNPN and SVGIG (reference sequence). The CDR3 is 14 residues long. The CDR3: CAWSENRGPTEAFF. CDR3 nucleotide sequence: TGTGCCTGGTCTGAGAACAGGGGCCCCACTGAAGCTTTCTTT.

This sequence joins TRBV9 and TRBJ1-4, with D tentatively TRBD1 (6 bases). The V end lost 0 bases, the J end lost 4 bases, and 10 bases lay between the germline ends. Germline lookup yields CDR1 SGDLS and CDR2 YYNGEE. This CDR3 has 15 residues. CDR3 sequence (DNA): TGTGCCAGCAGCGTAGGGGGGCAGGTTAATGAAAAACTGTTTTTT. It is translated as CASSVGGQVNEKLFF.

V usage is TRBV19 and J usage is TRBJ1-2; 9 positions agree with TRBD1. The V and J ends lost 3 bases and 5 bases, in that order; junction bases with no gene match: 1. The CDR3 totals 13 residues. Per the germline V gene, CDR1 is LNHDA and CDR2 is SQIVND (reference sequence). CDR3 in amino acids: CASSIGQGYGYTF. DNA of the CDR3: TGTGCCAGTAGTATCGGACAGGGGTATGGCTACACCTTC. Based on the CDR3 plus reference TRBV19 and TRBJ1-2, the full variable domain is DGGITQSPKYLFRKEGQNVTLSCEQNLNHDAMYWYRQDPGQGLRLIYYSQIVNDFQKGDIAEGYSVSREKKESFPLTVTSAQKNPTAFYLCASSIGQGYGYTFGSGTRLTVV.

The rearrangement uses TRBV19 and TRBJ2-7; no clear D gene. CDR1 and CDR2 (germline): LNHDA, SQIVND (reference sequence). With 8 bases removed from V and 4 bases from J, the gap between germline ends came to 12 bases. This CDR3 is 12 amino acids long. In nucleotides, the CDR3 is TGTGCCAGTTTGAGTGAGAATTACGAGCAGTACTTC. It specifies CASLSENYEQYF.

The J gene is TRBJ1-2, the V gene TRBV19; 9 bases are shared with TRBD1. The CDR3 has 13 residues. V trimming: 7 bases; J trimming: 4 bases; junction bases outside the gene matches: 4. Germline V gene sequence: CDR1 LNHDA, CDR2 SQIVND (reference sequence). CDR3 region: CASTPGQGYGYTF. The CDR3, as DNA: TGTGCCAGTACCCCGGGACAGGGCTATGGCTACACCTTC.

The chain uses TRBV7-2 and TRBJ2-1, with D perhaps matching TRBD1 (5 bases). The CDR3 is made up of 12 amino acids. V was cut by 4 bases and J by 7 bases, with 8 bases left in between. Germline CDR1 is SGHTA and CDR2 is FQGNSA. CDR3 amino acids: CASSWGANEQFF. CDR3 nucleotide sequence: TGTGCCAGCAGCTGGGGCGCAAATGAGCAGTTCTTC.

This CDR3 is CASSTQGTGINSPLHF. The CDR3 DNA sequence: TGCGCCAGCAGCACTCAGGGGACAGGGATTAATTCACCCCTCCACTTT. The chain uses TRBV5-1 and TRBJ1-6; 9 bases are a match to TRBD1. The junction had 8 bases not matched to a gene; V was cut back by 4 bases and J by 6 bases. From germline, CDR1 is SGHRS and CDR2 YFSETQ. The CDR3 contains 16 residues. Filled out from reference TRBV5-1 and TRBJ1-6, the complete variable domain reads KAGVTQTPRYLIKTRGQQVTLSCSPISGHRSVSWYQQTPGQGLQFLFEYFSETQRNKGNFPGRFSGRQFSNSRSEMNVSTLELGDSALYLCASSTQGTGINSPLHFGNGTRLTVT.

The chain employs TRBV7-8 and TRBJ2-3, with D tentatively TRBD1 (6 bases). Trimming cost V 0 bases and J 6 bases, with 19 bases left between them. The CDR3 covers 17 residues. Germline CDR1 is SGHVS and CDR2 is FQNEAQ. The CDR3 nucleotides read TGTGCCAGCAGCTTAGCCAGCGAACAGGGCACGGTGGATACGCAGTATTTT. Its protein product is CASSLASEQGTVDTQYF.

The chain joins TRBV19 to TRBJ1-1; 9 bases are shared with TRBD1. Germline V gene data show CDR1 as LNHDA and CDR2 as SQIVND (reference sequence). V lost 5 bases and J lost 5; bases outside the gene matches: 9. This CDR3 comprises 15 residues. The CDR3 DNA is TGTGCCAGTAGTGTATTGGGACAGGGAATAACTGAAGCTTTCTTT. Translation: CASSVLGQGITEAFF.

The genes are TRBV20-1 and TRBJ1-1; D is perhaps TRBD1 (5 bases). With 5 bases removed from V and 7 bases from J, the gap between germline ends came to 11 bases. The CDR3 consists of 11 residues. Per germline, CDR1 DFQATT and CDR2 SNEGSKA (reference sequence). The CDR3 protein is CSAQRTFEAFF. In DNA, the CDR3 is TGCAGTGCTCAAAGGACATTTGAAGCTTTCTTT.

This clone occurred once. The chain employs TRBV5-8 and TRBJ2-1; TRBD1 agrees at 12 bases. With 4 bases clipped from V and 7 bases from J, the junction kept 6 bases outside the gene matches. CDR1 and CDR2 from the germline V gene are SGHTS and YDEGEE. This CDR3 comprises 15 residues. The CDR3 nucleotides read TGTGCCAGCAGCATACCGGGACAGGGGGCTAATGAGCAGTTCTTC. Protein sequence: CASSIPGQGANEQFF.

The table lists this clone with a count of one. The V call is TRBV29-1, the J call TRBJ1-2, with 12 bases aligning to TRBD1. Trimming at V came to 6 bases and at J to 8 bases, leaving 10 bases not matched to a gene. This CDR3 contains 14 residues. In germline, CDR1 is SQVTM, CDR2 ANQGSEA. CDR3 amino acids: CSVHTGQGARGYTF. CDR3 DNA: TGCAGCGTCCACACGGGACAGGGGGCGCGAGGCTACACCTTC.

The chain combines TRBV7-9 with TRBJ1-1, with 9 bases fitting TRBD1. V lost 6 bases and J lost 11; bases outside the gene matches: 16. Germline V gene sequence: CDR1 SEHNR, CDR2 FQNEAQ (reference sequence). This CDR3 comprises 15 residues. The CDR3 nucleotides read TGTGCCAGCAGTCAACTCCGGGACAGGGACCCGGGCGCTTTCTTT. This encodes CASSQLRDRDPGAFF.

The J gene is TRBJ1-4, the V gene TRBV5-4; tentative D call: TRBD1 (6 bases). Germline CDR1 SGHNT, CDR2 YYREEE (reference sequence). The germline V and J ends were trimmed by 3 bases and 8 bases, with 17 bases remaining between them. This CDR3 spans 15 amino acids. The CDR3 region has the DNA TGTGCCAGCAGCTCGGGGGGGCGATCGGAGGAAAAACTGTTTTTT. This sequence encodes CASSSGGRSEEKLFF.